Sequencing of this TCR beta chain was carried out in a study of cytomegalovirus exposure and HLA in healthy donors. Study-level findings and limits: Earlier results showed most TCR beta V segments being productive about 90% or about 30% of the time.

To note about this clone: The target antigen is unknown.

Germline V gene data show CDR1 as SGHAT and CDR2 as FQNNGV. The CDR3 is made up of 14 amino acids. Between the trimmed V and J ends, which lost 1 base and 8 bases, there was a span of 9 bases. The PCR ran on 60 Vbeta and 13 Jbeta primers. Sequenced by immunoSEQ multiplex PCR; TCRdb stores in-frame clones only, minus some. There are 30,000 to 45,000 clones in the sample; roughly 90% occur only once, and 9.5% to 12% lies in the top ten. The receptor comes from a woman aged 40-49 years in good health and CMV-seropositive. The chain combines TRBV11-2 with TRBJ1-6, with D possibly being TRBD1 (5 bases). Sequencing input: PBMCs. CDR3 region: CASSLGLGDSPLHF. Here the CDR3 DNA reads TGTGCCAGCAGCTTAGGGCTAGGGGATTCACCCCTCCACTTT.